Given below is one T cell receptor beta chain in context. Its antigen is undetermined. This record belongs to a study of CD8+CD57+ T cells in acquired aplastic anemia. Study overall: DNA recovered from sorted CD4+ and CD8+ cells had a mean of approximately 3 ug. Average CD4+ read depth in healthy donors was about 9.8 million reads. The study's findings and limits: Simpson's diversity of CD8+ cells was not significantly different in patients compared with controls.

The study profiled TCR beta VDJ and CDR3 using genomic DNA as template. TCRdb re-analysed the reads in MiXCR, keeping a single row per CDR3 protein. The data show around 200,000 distinct CDR3 sequences, around 50% seen once. This TCR was recovered from a human donor in good health, serving as a control. The sequenced material came from sorted CD4+, CD8+, or CD8+CD57+ T cells (not recorded which) from PBMCs.

The DNA of the CDR3 is TGTGCCCTGAGTCGGAAGGACAGCCGATACAATGAGCAGTTCTTC. This sequence encodes CALSRKDSRYNEQFF. The V and J genes are TRBV30 and TRBJ2-1; the D gene is possibly TRBD1 (6 bases). Trimming removed 8 bases at V and 4 bases at J, with 21 bases between. Germline values: CDR1 GTSNPN, CDR2 SVGIG (reference sequence). There are 15 residues in the CDR3.